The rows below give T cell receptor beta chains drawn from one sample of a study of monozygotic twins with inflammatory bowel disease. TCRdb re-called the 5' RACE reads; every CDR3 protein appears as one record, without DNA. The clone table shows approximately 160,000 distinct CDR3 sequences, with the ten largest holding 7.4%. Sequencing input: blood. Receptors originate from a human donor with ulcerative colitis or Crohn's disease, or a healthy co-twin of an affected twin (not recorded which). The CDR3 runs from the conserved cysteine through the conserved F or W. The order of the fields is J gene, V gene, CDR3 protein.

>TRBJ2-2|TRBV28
CASSAGSIPGGELFF
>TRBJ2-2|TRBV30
CAWSVRTGELFF
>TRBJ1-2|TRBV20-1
CSASDRGHTNYGYTF
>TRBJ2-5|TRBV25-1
CASSEAGRETQYF
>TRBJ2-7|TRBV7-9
CASSLRQGAHEQYF
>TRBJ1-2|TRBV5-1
CASSLAGKGTDGYTF
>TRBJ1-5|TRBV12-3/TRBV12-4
CASSRDGVRRNQPQHF
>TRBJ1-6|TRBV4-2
CASSQENRGYSPLHF
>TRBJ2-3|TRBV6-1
CASTTYTSGSSDTQYF
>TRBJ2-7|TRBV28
CASSIPDRGLYEQYF
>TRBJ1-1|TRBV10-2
CATQGLNYDTEAFF
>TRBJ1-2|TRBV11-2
CASSFGSDYGYTF
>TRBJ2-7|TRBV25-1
CASSPGLGEQYF
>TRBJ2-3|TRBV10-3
CAISEATDTQYF
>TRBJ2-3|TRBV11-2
CASSLVGGFTDTQYF
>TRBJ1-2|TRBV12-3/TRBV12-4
CASSLGAGEAGYTF
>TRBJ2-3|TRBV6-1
CASSEIFGSSGANTQYF
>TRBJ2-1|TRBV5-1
CASSLESWGDEQFF
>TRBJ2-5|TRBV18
CASSPGSQETQYF
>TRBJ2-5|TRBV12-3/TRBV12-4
CASSPLAGWGETQYF
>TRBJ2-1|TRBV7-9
CASSLATSDKEQFF
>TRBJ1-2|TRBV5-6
CASSLGDRGGYTF
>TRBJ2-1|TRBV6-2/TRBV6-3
CASSTKNNEQFF
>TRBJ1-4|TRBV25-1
CASIHSTGSFGEKLFF
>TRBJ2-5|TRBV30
CAWSSGGADGTQYF
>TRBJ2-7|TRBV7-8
CASSLGDRVPEQYF
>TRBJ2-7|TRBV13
CASSPRTGWDSYEQYF
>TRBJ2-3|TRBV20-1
CSARDWSSTDTQYF
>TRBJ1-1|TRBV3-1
CASSQKLSNAAFF
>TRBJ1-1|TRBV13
CASSLVQGANTEAFF
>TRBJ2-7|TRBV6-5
CASSYFRGGPYEQYF
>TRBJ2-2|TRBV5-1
CASSSETYTGELFF
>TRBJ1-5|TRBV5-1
CASSLAGDSPQHF
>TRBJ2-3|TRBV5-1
CASSLGTGSRANTDTQYF
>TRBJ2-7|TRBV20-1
CSAPGRNTYEQYF
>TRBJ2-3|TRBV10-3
CAIGGRGDSDTQYF
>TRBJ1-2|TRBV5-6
CASSLEEYFYGYTF
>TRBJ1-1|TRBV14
CASSQDHGISEAFF
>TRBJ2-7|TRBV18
CASSRPGPRLEQYF
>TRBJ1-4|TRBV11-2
CASSRSGGVEKLFF
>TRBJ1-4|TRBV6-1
CASSRQMTTNEKLFF
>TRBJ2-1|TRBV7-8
CASSGRQLTNSYNEQFF
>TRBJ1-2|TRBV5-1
CASSSHSAIVKAYGYTF
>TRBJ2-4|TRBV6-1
CASTQGFRNIQYF
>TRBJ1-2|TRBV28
CASSPTGRGGYTF
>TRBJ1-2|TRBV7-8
CASSSRLPTVRYGYTF
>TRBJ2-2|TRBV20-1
CSARDLRGSGTGELFF
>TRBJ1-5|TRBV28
CASSFGSVFQHF